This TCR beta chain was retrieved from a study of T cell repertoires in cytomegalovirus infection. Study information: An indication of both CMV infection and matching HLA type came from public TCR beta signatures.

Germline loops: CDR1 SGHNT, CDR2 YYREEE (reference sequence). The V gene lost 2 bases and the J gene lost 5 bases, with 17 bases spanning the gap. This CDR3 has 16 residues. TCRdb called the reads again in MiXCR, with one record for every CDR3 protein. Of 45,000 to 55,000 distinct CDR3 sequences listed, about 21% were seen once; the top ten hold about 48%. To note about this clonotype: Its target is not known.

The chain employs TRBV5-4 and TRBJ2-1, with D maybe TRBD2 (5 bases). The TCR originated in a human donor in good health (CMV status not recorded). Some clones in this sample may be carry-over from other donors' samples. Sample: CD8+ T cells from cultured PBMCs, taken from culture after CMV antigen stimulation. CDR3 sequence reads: CASSFFDYFMNNEQFF. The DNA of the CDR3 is TGTGCCAGCAGCTTCTTCGACTATTTCATGAACAATGAGCAGTTCTTC. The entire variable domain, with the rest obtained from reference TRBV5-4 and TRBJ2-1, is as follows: ETGVTQSPTHLIKTRGQQVTLRCSSQSGHNTVSWYQQALGQGPQFIFQYYREEENGRGNFPPRFSGLQFPNYSSELNVNALELDDSALYLCASSFFDYFMNNEQFFGPGTRLTVL.